A selection of T cell receptor beta chains follows, all from one sample in a study of shared clonotypes between healthy human individuals. Libraries were prepared by immunoSEQ multiplex PCR; TCRdb keeps only in-frame clonotypes and omits some of them. Of some 660,000 clones detected, around three quarters appear once; the ten largest clones hold 1.5% to 2%. Specimen: memory CD4+ T cells sorted from blood. The receptors originated from a woman aged 30 to 39 in good health. Both conserved end residues are part of each CDR3.

J gene: TRBJ1-1; V gene: TRBV5-1; CDR3 protein: CASSLAQGTPNTEAFF
J gene: TRBJ2-7; V gene: TRBV12-1; CDR3 protein: CASSFEGLAGAFWEQYF
J gene: TRBJ2-7; V gene: TRBV6-1; CDR3 protein: CASSARQGSYEQYF
J gene: TRBJ2-7; V gene: TRBV28; CDR3 protein: CASSLDVMAAQYF
J gene: TRBJ2-3; V gene: TRBV4-2; CDR3 protein: CASSPTSKDTQYF
J gene: TRBJ2-3; V gene: TRBV20-1; CDR3 protein: CSARKTDTQYF
J gene: TRBJ2-7; V gene: TRBV10-3; CDR3 protein: CAISESAGAYEQYF
J gene: TRBJ2-3; V gene: TRBV28; CDR3 protein: CASSFIGADTQYF
J gene: TRBJ1-1; V gene: TRBV29-1; CDR3 protein: CSVTNSMNTEAFF
J gene: TRBJ2-7; V gene: TRBV5-4; CDR3 protein: CASSLEGYEQYF
J gene: TRBJ1-1; V gene: TRBV6-6; CDR3 protein: CASNDRVTNTEAFF
J gene: TRBJ2-6; V gene: TRBV4-2; CDR3 protein: CASSQENGAGANVLTF
J gene: TRBJ1-4; V gene: TRBV5-1; CDR3 protein: CASSAPQPNRASNEKLFF
J gene: TRBJ1-2; V gene: TRBV5-1; CDR3 protein: CASSPGPSQSYGYTF
J gene: TRBJ2-1; V gene: TRBV2; CDR3 protein: CASSRDRPNEQFF
J gene: TRBJ1-5; V gene: TRBV6-1; CDR3 protein: CASSDQRDQPQHF
J gene: TRBJ2-2; V gene: TRBV7-2; CDR3 protein: CASSRGTAITGELFF
J gene: TRBJ2-7; V gene: TRBV28; CDR3 protein: CASSTLDRRSSYEQYF
J gene: TRBJ2-7; V gene: TRBV5-4; CDR3 protein: CASSLKSSGNNEQYF
J gene: TRBJ2-7; V gene: TRBV28; CDR3 protein: CASSSQGESYEQYF
J gene: TRBJ2-3; V gene: TRBV7-7; CDR3 protein: CASSLGSGSIDTQYF
J gene: TRBJ2-7; V gene: TRBV28; CDR3 protein: CASSLGSSPYEQYF
J gene: TRBJ2-1; V gene: TRBV6-1; CDR3 protein: CASSEMTSVNEQFF
J gene: TRBJ1-2; V gene: TRBV7-8; CDR3 protein: CASSLGNNYGYTF
J gene: TRBJ1-5; V gene: TRBV19; CDR3 protein: CASSIIRGQPQHF
J gene: TRBJ1-1; V gene: TRBV10-1; CDR3 protein: CASSESGQGAAFF
J gene: TRBJ2-7; V gene: TRBV5-1; CDR3 protein: CASSGSDTYEQYF
J gene: TRBJ2-6; V gene: TRBV10-3; CDR3 protein: CAISGTASGANVLTF
J gene: TRBJ1-1; V gene: TRBV18; CDR3 protein: CASLQRNTEAFF
J gene: TRBJ2-7; V gene: TRBV18; CDR3 protein: CASSPRTGGVEQYF
J gene: TRBJ2-7; V gene: TRBV27; CDR3 protein: CASRTDRGRTYEQYF
J gene: TRBJ1-1; V gene: TRBV5-6; CDR3 protein: CASSGTGGKGTEAFF
J gene: TRBJ1-2; V gene: TRBV28; CDR3 protein: CASSFLPYGYTF
J gene: TRBJ2-7; V gene: TRBV11-3; CDR3 protein: CASSPSSGSSYEQYF
J gene: TRBJ2-1; V gene: TRBV5-1; CDR3 protein: CASRLESHEQFF
J gene: TRBJ2-5; V gene: TRBV27; CDR3 protein: CASSPGHLSKTQYF
J gene: TRBJ2-4; V gene: TRBV11-2; CDR3 protein: CASSLGRIRAKNIQYF
J gene: TRBJ2-3; V gene: TRBV5-1; CDR3 protein: CASSTSSAGGSTDTQYF
J gene: TRBJ2-1; V gene: TRBV11-2; CDR3 protein: CASSYTSGFDSYNEQFF
J gene: TRBJ2-7; V gene: TRBV7-2; CDR3 protein: CASSLMWSPRGSYEQYF
J gene: TRBJ1-6; V gene: TRBV7-9; CDR3 protein: CASSFQESPLHF
J gene: TRBJ2-3; V gene: TRBV29-1; CDR3 protein: CSVLPMGILTDTQYF
J gene: TRBJ1-2; V gene: TRBV28; CDR3 protein: CASSLSLNGYTF
J gene: TRBJ1-1; V gene: TRBV7-2; CDR3 protein: CASSLQWTEAFF
J gene: TRBJ2-7; V gene: TRBV2; CDR3 protein: CAIYGKNYEQYF
J gene: TRBJ1-5; V gene: TRBV28; CDR3 protein: CASTEQGTSNQPQHF
J gene: TRBJ2-1; V gene: TRBV11-3; CDR3 protein: CASSLTATYSYNEQFF
J gene: TRBJ1-1; V gene: TRBV18; CDR3 protein: CASSTGGTVNTEAFF
J gene: TRBJ2-7; V gene: TRBV10-3; CDR3 protein: CAIRGGSNEQYF
J gene: TRBJ1-1; V gene: TRBV6-1; CDR3 protein: CASSEAAYRGGNEAFF
J gene: TRBJ2-7; V gene: TRBV5-1; CDR3 protein: CASSMSGRALGEQYF
J gene: TRBJ1-6; V gene: TRBV2; CDR3 protein: CASSAPFPSPLHF
J gene: TRBJ2-5; V gene: TRBV2; CDR3 protein: CASSSLAAVPGTQYF